The clone carrying this TCR beta chain was found a few times. Antigen: not known. Lysates of CMV-infected fibroblasts at 10 ug/mL stimulated these cells. CD4+ T cells upregulating both CD40 ligand and CD69 were sorted as responding cells. The entry originates in a study of persistence of HIV-infected CD4 T cells. Overall study: Median time on suppressive ART was 7 to 9 years.

Regarding the study as a whole: Antigen-responding cells were enriched for degenerate expanded CDR3beta sequences.

The libraries were made with immunoSEQ version 4 in survey mode. Profiling relied on immunoSEQ multiplex PCR, and the TCRdb table lists in-frame clones only, not all of them. The table lists fewer than 20,000 clones, around 82% of them singletons. This TCR came from an adult man with HIV who was CMV-seropositive. The input for sequencing was CD4+ T cells sorted from PBMCs after roughly 20-hour stimulation, taken from a patient who received antiretroviral therapy.

In DNA, the CDR3 is TGTGCCACCAGTGACCACCCCGGGGCCGGGTACAATGAGCAGTTCTTC. The encoded protein is CATSDHPGAGYNEQFF. The chain uses TRBV24-1 and TRBJ2-1; D is tentatively TRBD1 or TRBD2 (5 bases each). Trimming left V 4 bases short and J 4 bases short, with 16 bases between. The germline V gene has CDR1 KGHDR and CDR2 SFDVKD. The CDR3 runs to 16 residues.